One sample yielded the 32 T cell receptor beta chains listed below, sequenced in a study of T cells in Graves' hyperthyroidism and ophthalmopathy. RNA transcripts were the template for amplifying TCR beta CDR3 regions. HTBI primers were used for first-round RT-PCR of the TCR CDR3. Via MiXCR, TCRdb re-called the multiplex PCR reads, giving one row per CDR3 protein. In the table there are 700,000 or so distinct CDR3 sequences, about 17% of which are singletons. The specimen was blood. The receptors shown here come from a man younger than 35 with Graves' hyperthyroidism.

This clonotype was observed at least ten times. The genes are TRBV7-2 and TRBJ2-7; 8 bases are shared with TRBD2. The CDR3 is 16 amino acids. Germline V CDR1 and CDR2: SGHTA, FQGNSA. V lost 5 bases, J lost 1 base, and 10 bases stayed unmatched. The CDR3 reads CASSPGGGGPSYEQYF. The CDR3 nucleotides are TGTGCCAGCAGCCCCGGGGGGGGAGGGCCGTCCTACGAGCAGTACTTC.

V usage is TRBV19 and J usage is TRBJ2-1, with a tentative D call TRBD1 (7 bases). Germline lookup yields CDR1 LNHDA and CDR2 SQIVND (reference sequence). This CDR3 spans 17 amino acids. The V gene lost 3 bases and the J gene lost 4 bases, with 19 bases spanning the gap. The CDR3: CASSMGGTGAFYNEQFF. CDR3 nucleotides: TGTGCCAGTAGTATGGGGGGCACAGGGGCCTTTTACAATGAGCAGTTCTTC.

This chain joins TRBV5-1 and TRBJ2-6; unclear D gene. CDR3 size: 16 residues. Germline assignment: CDR1 SGHRS and CDR2 YFSETQ. V lost 1 base and J 5 bases, leaving 13 bases between the germline ends. CDR3 residues: CASSLPRTLWANVLTF. The CDR3 DNA follows: TGCGCCAGCAGCTTGCCGAGGACCCTCTGGGCCAACGTCCTGACTTTC.

Ten or more counts support this clonotype. V is TRBV7-2 and J is TRBJ2-7; 8 positions agree with TRBD1. The CDR3 runs 14 residues. Germline-derived CDR1 and CDR2 are SGHTA and FQGNSA. V lost 6 bases, J lost 1 base, and 5 bases stayed unmatched. Here the CDR3 DNA reads TGTGCCAGCAGTCCGCGACAGGGGTCCTACGAGCAGTACTTC. Protein sequence: CASSPRQGSYEQYF. Filled out from reference TRBV7-2 and TRBJ2-7, the complete variable domain reads GAGVSQSPSNKVTEKGKDVELRCDPISGHTALYWYRQSLGQGLEFLIYFQGNSAPDKSGLPSDRFSAERTGGSVSTLTIQRTQQEDSAVYLCASSPRQGSYEQYFGPGTRLTVT.

This clonotype appeared a few times. This may arise from a read error, as a much more abundant clone is one base away. The gene calls are TRBV30 and TRBJ2-5; D is unclear. CDR3 size: 13 residues. The germline V gene has CDR1 GTSNPN and CDR2 SVGIG (reference sequence). CDR3 sequence (DNA): TGTGCCTGGAGCAGCAGCTACCAAGAGACCCAGCACTTC. Amino acid sequence: CAWSSSYQETQHF.

The chain has TRBV29-1 and TRBJ2-1; TRBD2 is a possible D gene (6 bases). Germline V gene data show CDR1 as SQVTM and CDR2 as ANQGSEA. CDR3 size: 15 residues. Between the trimmed V and J ends, which lost 5 bases and 4 bases, there was a span of 18 bases. The CDR3 is CSVIRRRDGYNEQFF. The CDR3 bases are TGCAGCGTTATCAGGAGGCGGGACGGATACAATGAGCAGTTCTTC.

This clonotype has a count of ten or more. This CDR3 reads CASSLNSGANVLTF. The CDR3 bases are TGTGCCAGCAGTTTGAACTCTGGGGCCAACGTCCTGACTTTC. The chain employs TRBV12-3 or TRBV12-4 and TRBJ2-6; D gene ambiguous. CDR3 length: 14 amino acids. The V end lost 3 bases, the J end lost 0 bases, and 3 bases lay between the germline ends.

This chain uses TRBV25-1 with TRBJ2-7, with D perhaps TRBD1 (6 bases). Germline V gene data show CDR1 as MGHDK and CDR2 as SYGVNS. The CDR3 runs 12 residues. V lost 11 bases and J 4 bases, leaving 15 bases between the germline ends. The CDR3 bases are TGTGCCTCGCGGCAACAGGGATACGAGCAGTACTTC. It yields the protein CASRQQGYEQYF.

This clonotype has ten or more counts. The chain combines TRBV2 with TRBJ2-5; D not resolved. The germline V and J ends were trimmed by 2 bases and 5 bases, with 6 bases remaining between them. The CDR3 loop spans 12 amino acids. Per the germline V gene, CDR1 is SNHLY and CDR2 is FYNNEI. In nucleotides, the CDR3 is TGTGCCAGCAGTGAACCCGGGGAGACCCAGTACTTC. The encoded protein is CASSEPGETQYF.

In this sample, this clonotype turned up a few times. The chain employs TRBV9 and TRBJ1-1, with 11 nucleotides matching TRBD1. The V gene end was trimmed by 4 bases and the J gene end by 3 bases; junction bases not matched to a gene: 5. The germline gives CDR1 SGDLS, CDR2 YYNGEE. CDR3 length equals 15 residues. The chain's CDR3 is CASSTDRGLDTEAFF. CDR3 DNA sequence: TGTGCCAGCAGCACGGACAGGGGGCTGGACACTGAAGCTTTCTTT.

This clonotype was seen repeatedly, ten times or more. The rearrangement uses TRBV12-3 or TRBV12-4 and TRBJ2-1; D remains unclear. V gave up 7 bases and J gave up 2 bases, with 15 bases separating them. CDR3 length equals 15 residues. The CDR3 is CASTPGQIAYNEQFF. The DNA of the CDR3 is TGTGCCAGCACCCCAGGCCAGATAGCCTACAATGAGCAGTTCTTC.

This clonotype was seen a handful of times. This chain uses TRBV29-1 with TRBJ2-1; D is tentatively TRBD1 or TRBD2 (6 bases each). This CDR3 comprises 13 residues. Trimming left V 8 bases short and J 15 bases short, with 26 bases between. Germline V lookup: CDR1 SQVTM, CDR2 ANQGSEA. The CDR3 spells CSTEGHPSSLGFF. The CDR3 nucleotides read TGCAGCACGGAGGGACATCCCTCAAGTTTAGGGTTCTTC.

This clonotype was recorded many times. V and J are TRBV6-1 and TRBJ2-1; D may correspond to TRBD1 or TRBD2 (5 bases each). The length of the CDR3 is 13 residues. V was trimmed by 5 bases and J by 7 bases, leaving 12 bases between them. Germline V gene data show CDR1 as MNHNS and CDR2 as SASEGT. The DNA of the CDR3 is TGTGCCAGCAGTTCAGGGACGGAAAATGAGCAGTTCTTC. This translates into CASSSGTENEQFF.

This clonotype was counted between two and nine times. This chain uses TRBV4-3 with TRBJ1-2; D is unclear. V lost 0 bases, J lost 5 bases, and 16 bases lay in between. CDR3 length: 16 residues. Germline CDR1 LGHNA, CDR2 YSLEER. CDR3 nucleotide sequence: TGCGCCAGCAGCCAAGATAGCACGGACCTTTGGTATGGCTACACCTTC. It translates to CASSQDSTDLWYGYTF.

This clonotype came up many times. This chain joins TRBV20-1 and TRBJ2-1; D possibly corresponds to TRBD2 (6 bases). The CDR3 extends over 12 amino acids. In germline, CDR1 is DFQATT, CDR2 SNEGSKA (reference sequence). The V and J ends lost 6 bases and 8 bases respectively, with 14 bases between them. CDR3 bases: TGCAGTGCGTCAGGACTACCCCATGAGCAGTTCTTC. This gives the protein CSASGLPHEQFF.

In its sample, this clonotype was seen once. The gene calls are TRBV7-2 and TRBJ2-2; 16 bases agree with TRBD2. The CDR3 totals 18 residues. V was pared by 0 bases and J by 5 bases, with 3 bases of the junction left unmatched. Germline V lookup: CDR1 SGHTA, CDR2 FQGNSA. The CDR3 nucleotides read TGTGCCAGCAGCTTAGCCCCGGGACTAGCGGGAGGGACCGGGGAGCTGTTTTTT. Translated: CASSLAPGLAGGTGELFF.

There are many counts of this clonotype. The gene calls are TRBV6-1 and TRBJ2-7, with TRBD1 matching 7 bases. The CDR3 extends over 17 amino acids. Germline CDR1 and CDR2: MNHNS and SASEGT. Trimming took 6 bases from V and 4 from J; bases not matched to a gene: 18. The CDR3 loop is CASRERWDSVRSYEQYF. CDR3 nucleotides: TGTGCCAGCAGGGAAAGGTGGGACAGCGTGAGGAGTTACGAGCAGTACTTC.

This chain connects TRBV29-1 to TRBJ2-3; 8 bases agree with TRBD1. The CDR3 extends over 17 amino acids. The J segment lost 0 bases and the V segment lost 3 bases, leaving 11 bases of the junction unmatched. In germline, CDR1 is SQVTM, CDR2 ANQGSEA. The CDR3: CSVDPWTGLFSTDTQYF. The CDR3 DNA reads TGCAGCGTTGACCCCTGGACAGGGCTATTTAGCACAGATACGCAGTATTTT.

This clonotype was picked up many times. The chain joins TRBV28 to TRBJ2-5, with D possibly being TRBD2 (5 bases). The V gene lost 5 bases and the J gene lost 2 bases, with 12 bases spanning the gap. Germline V gene data show CDR1 as MDHEN and CDR2 as SYDVKM. The CDR3 runs to 14 residues. This CDR3 is CASSPRRTQETQYF. CDR3 DNA sequence: TGTGCCAGCAGTCCCCGGCGGACTCAAGAGACCCAGTACTTC.

There are a few counts of this clonotype. One end of the junction does not line up with germline, which may come from a read error. The chain is built from TRBV18 and TRBJ2-5, with D unresolved. Germline V gene data show CDR1 as KGHSH and CDR2 as LQKENI. This CDR3 is built from 12 residues. The DNA for the CDR3 is TGTGCCAGCTCACCGAGGAAAGAGATCCAGTACTTC. Translated: CASSPRKEIQYF.

At least ten counts were recorded for this clonotype. The chain is built from TRBV12-3 or TRBV12-4 and TRBJ2-5; D possibly corresponds to TRBD1 (5 bases). This CDR3 is built from 16 residues. The ends were cut back, 6 bases at V and 1 base at J, with 18 bases in the middle. CDR3 DNA: TGTGCCAGCAGGCGAATCCATAGGACATGCCAAGAGACCCAGTACTTC. It translates to CASRRIHRTCQETQYF.

Worth noting for this clonotype: This could be a read error, since a much larger clone is one nucleotide away. CDR3 coding DNA: TGTGCCAGCAGCTTCCGGCGGGGGCCCAACAATGAGCAGTTCTTC. Its protein product is CASSFRRGPNNEQFF. This chain connects TRBV7-2 to TRBJ2-1, with D perhaps matching TRBD2 (7 bases). V was pared by 3 bases and J by 5 bases, with 14 bases between. The CDR3 has 15 residues. Germline CDR1 SGHTA, CDR2 FQGNSA.

The sample holds many counts of this clonotype. V usage is TRBV2 and J usage is TRBJ2-1; D gene uncertain. V gave up 4 bases and J gave up 0 bases, with 7 bases separating them. The CDR3 loop spans 14 amino acids. CDR1 is SNHLY, CDR2 FYNNEI, per germline. The CDR3 here is CASSGVGSYNEQFF. DNA of the CDR3: TGTGCCAGCAGTGGGGTAGGCTCCTACAATGAGCAGTTCTTC.

V usage is TRBV20-1 and J usage is TRBJ2-1; no firm D call. The CDR3 spans 13 residues. Between the trimmed V and J ends, which lost 3 bases and 0 bases, there was a span of 6 bases. Per germline, CDR1 DFQATT and CDR2 SNEGSKA (reference sequence). CDR3 nucleotides: TGCAGTGCTAGTAATACCTCCTACAATGAGCAGTTCTTC. This codes for CSASNTSYNEQFF.

At least ten counts were recorded for this clonotype. This chain joins TRBV28 and TRBJ1-2; 8 bases match TRBD1. The CDR3 consists of 14 residues. V shed 6 bases, J shed 5 bases, and the junction held 8 bases outside the gene matches. Germline lookup yields CDR1 MDHEN and CDR2 SYDVKM. CDR3 region: CASRETGELYGYTF. DNA for the CDR3: TGTGCCAGCAGGGAGACAGGGGAGTTGTATGGCTACACCTTC.

The V call is TRBV20-1, the J call TRBJ2-1; 9 positions agree with TRBD2. The CDR3 has 16 residues. CDR1 is DFQATT and CDR2 is SNEGSKA in the germline V gene (reference sequence). V trimming: 6 bases; J trimming: 9 bases; junction bases outside the gene matches: 18. CDR3 amino acids: CSARRSGLAGFGEQFF. CDR3 coding DNA: TGCAGTGCGAGGAGGTCTGGGCTAGCGGGATTTGGTGAGCAGTTCTTC.

This clonotype was counted ten times or more. The genes are TRBV20-1 and TRBJ2-7; 16 nucleotides agree with TRBD2. Trimming cost V 0 bases and J 2 bases; bases outside gene matches: 7. The CDR3 extends over 18 amino acids. Germline V gene lookup returns CDR1 DFQATT and CDR2 SNEGSKA (reference sequence). The CDR3 nucleotides read TGCAGTGCTAGAGATCGGGGACTAGCGGGAGGGGCTACCTACGAGCAGTACTTC. This codes for CSARDRGLAGGATYEQYF.

The chain links TRBV30 to TRBJ1-5; D perhaps matches TRBD1 (5 bases). Trimming removed 1 base at V and 7 bases at J, with 14 bases between. The CDR3 totals 14 residues. The germline V gene encodes CDR1 GTSNPN and CDR2 SVGIG (reference sequence). The chain's CDR3 is CAWSAGLDKQPQHF. CDR3 bases: TGTGCCTGGAGTGCGGGACTCGATAAGCAGCCCCAGCATTTT.

This CDR3 reads CSAPRGYLAKNIQYF. CDR3 DNA: TGCAGTGCGCCCCGGGGGTATTTAGCCAAAAACATTCAGTACTTC. The chain is built from TRBV20-1 and TRBJ2-4; tentatively, D is TRBD2 (6 bases). The CDR3 spans 15 residues. The V gene lost 6 bases and the J gene lost 0 bases, with 15 bases spanning the gap. Germline values: CDR1 DFQATT, CDR2 SNEGSKA (reference sequence).

The rearrangement joins TRBV2 to TRBJ2-1; TRBD2 agrees at 11 bases. Germline V lookup: CDR1 SNHLY, CDR2 FYNNEI. Losses at the gene ends were 7 bases for V and 3 bases for J; bases not matched to a gene: 8. The CDR3 spans 16 residues. The CDR3 loop reads CASKIAGGPYYNEQFF. In nucleotides, the CDR3 is TGTGCCAGCAAAATAGCGGGAGGGCCTTACTACAATGAGCAGTTCTTC.

Many counts were recorded for this clonotype. J is TRBJ2-7 and V is TRBV28, with TRBD2 matching 7 bases. Germline V gene sequence: CDR1 MDHEN, CDR2 SYDVKM. The CDR3 has 16 amino acids. J lost 1 base, V lost 4 bases, and 10 bases had no gene match. The CDR3 loop reads CASSSASSGPSYEQYF. The CDR3 DNA sequence: TGTGCCAGCAGTTCCGCCTCTAGCGGACCGTCCTACGAGCAGTACTTC. Full variable domain (rest looked up from reference TRBV28 and TRBJ2-7): DVKVTQSSRYLVKRTGEKVFLECVQDMDHENMFWYRQDPGLGLRLIYFSYDVKMKEKGDIPEGYSVSREKKERFSLILESASTNQTSMYLCASSSASSGPSYEQYFGPGTRLTVT.

This clonotype has more than one count but fewer than ten. CDR3 residues: CASSLGLREGEQYF. CDR3 DNA sequence: TGCGCCAGCAGCTTGGGGTTGCGGGAGGGCGAGCAGTACTTC. The chain carries TRBV5-1 and TRBJ2-7, with 9 positions matching TRBD2. The junction had 4 bases not matched to a gene; V was cut back by 0 bases and J by 6 bases. The germline CDR1 and CDR2 sequences are SGHRS and YFSETQ. CDR3 length: 14 residues.